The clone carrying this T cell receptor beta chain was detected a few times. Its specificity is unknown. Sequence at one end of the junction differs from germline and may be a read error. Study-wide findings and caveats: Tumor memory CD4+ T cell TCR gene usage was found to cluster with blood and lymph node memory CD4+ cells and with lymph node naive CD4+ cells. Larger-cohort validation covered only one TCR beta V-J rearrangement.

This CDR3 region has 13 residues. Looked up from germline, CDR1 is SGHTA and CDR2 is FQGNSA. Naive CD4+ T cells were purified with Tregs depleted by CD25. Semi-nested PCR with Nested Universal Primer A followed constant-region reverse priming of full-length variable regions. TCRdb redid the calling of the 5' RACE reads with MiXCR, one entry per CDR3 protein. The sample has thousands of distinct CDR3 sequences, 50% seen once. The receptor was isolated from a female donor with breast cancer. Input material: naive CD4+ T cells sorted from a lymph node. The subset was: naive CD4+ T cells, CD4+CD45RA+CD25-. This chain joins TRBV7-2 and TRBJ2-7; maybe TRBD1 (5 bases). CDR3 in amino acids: CASSLDMGREQYF. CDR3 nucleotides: TGTGCCAGCAGTTTAGATATGGGGCGGGAGCAGTACTTC.